Each of the 14 T cell receptor beta chains below was sequenced from the same sample in a study of cytomegalovirus exposure and HLA in healthy donors. Primers: 60 Vbeta forward and 13 Jbeta reverse. Sequencing used immunoSEQ multiplex PCR; TCRdb keeps in-frame clones, though not all of them. The repertoire holds under 200,000 clones, with about 72% as singletons. The sequenced material came from PBMCs. The receptor set was obtained from a man younger than 45 in good health and CMV-seropositive.

Points on this clone: An end of the junction does not agree with germline; a read error may underlie this. This same CDR3 is encoded by further DNA sequences in the sample. This chain joins TRBV18 and TRBJ2-7; TRBD1 agrees at 7 bases. Germline values: CDR1 KGHSH, CDR2 LQKENI. This CDR3 is built from 14 residues. As DNA, the CDR3 is TGTGCCAGCTCACCCCGGGACAGAGCCTACGAACAGTACTTC. Translation gives CASSPRDRAYEQYF.

The genes are TRBV6-5 and TRBJ2-3; D is possibly TRBD1 (5 bases). CDR1 is MNHEY and CDR2 is SVGAGI in the germline V gene. Between the trimmed V and J ends, which lost 4 bases and 4 bases, there was a span of 12 bases. This CDR3 is built from 14 residues. CDR3 protein: CASSSGMIADTQYF. The CDR3 DNA sequence: TGTGCCAGCAGTTCAGGGATGATCGCAGATACGCAGTATTTT.

The V call is TRBV6-5, the J call TRBJ2-7; 10 positions agree with TRBD1. From germline, CDR1 is MNHEY and CDR2 SVGAGI. Germline trimming cut 5 bases from V and 12 bases from J; bases unmatched to any gene: 13. The CDR3 covers 14 residues. In nucleotides, the CDR3 is TGTGCCAGCAGTCCACACCGGGACAGGGGTACTCGGTACTTC. Protein sequence: CASSPHRDRGTRYF.

This clone was counted a single time. The gene calls are TRBV5-1 and TRBJ2-5; tentative D call: TRBD1 (6 bases). This CDR3 region has 15 residues. The germline CDR1 and CDR2 sequences are SGHRS and YFSETQ. The ends were cut back, 1 base at V and 5 bases at J, with 15 bases in the middle. This CDR3 is CASSLSGDLDETQYF. The CDR3, as DNA: TGCGCCAGCAGCTTGTCAGGGGATTTGGACGAGACCCAGTACTTC.

The chain is built from TRBV5-1 and TRBJ1-1; TRBD1 is a possible D gene (5 bases). Deletions cut 4 bases from V and 4 bases from J, with 20 bases between. Germline CDR1 is SGHRS and CDR2 is YFSETQ. CDR3 length: 16 residues. DNA for the CDR3: TGCGCCAGCAGCCCTGGTCGGGGGGATGGAGGCACTGAAGCTTTCTTT. Amino acid sequence: CASSPGRGDGGTEAFF.

The table lists this clone with a few counts. The chain couples TRBV7-3 to TRBJ2-2; TRBD2 might be the D (5 bases). Germline V gene lookup returns CDR1 SGHTA and CDR2 FQGTGA. CDR3 length: 15 residues. The V and J ends lost 1 base and 2 bases respectively, with 8 bases between them. Written as DNA, the CDR3 is TGTGCCAGCAGCTTAAAGACGGGAAACACCGGGGAGCTGTTTTTT. It translates to CASSLKTGNTGELFF.

The CDR3 reads CASSILGADEQYF. In DNA, the CDR3 is TGTGCCAGTAGTATCTTGGGGGCCGACGAGCAGTACTTC. The rearrangement uses TRBV19 and TRBJ2-7, with TRBD1 as a possible D gene (6 bases). The ends were cut back, 3 bases at V and 5 bases at J, with 11 bases in the middle. The germline V gene has CDR1 LNHDA and CDR2 SQIVND (reference sequence). The CDR3 is made up of 13 amino acids.

This chain connects TRBV25-1 to TRBJ2-1; 7 nucleotides match TRBD2. V trimming: 7 bases; J trimming: 1 base; junction bases outside the gene matches: 4. The CDR3 length is 14 residues. Germline CDR1 reads MGHDK; CDR2 reads SYGVNS. Written as DNA, the CDR3 is TGTGCCAGCACCCTGGGAGGGTCCTACAATGAGCAGTTCTTC. Protein sequence: CASTLGGSYNEQFF.

The gene calls are TRBV28 and TRBJ2-2; TRBD1 agrees at 12 bases. The CDR3 consists of 15 residues. Per germline, CDR1 MDHEN and CDR2 SYDVKM. V lost 6 bases, J lost 7 bases, and 6 bases stayed unmatched. The CDR3 reads CASRWDRGRIGELFF. The CDR3 region has the DNA TGTGCCAGCAGGTGGGACAGGGGGCGGATCGGGGAGCTGTTTTTT.

This clone has only a few counts. The V and J genes are TRBV5-1 and TRBJ2-3, with TRBD2 identical over 11 bases. Trimming took 4 bases from V and 5 from J; bases not matched to a gene: 9. The germline gives CDR1 SGHRS, CDR2 YFSETQ. There are 16 residues in the CDR3. CDR3 nucleotides: TGCGCCAGCAGCCCTAGCGGGGGGCCCGGGAAAGATACGCAGTATTTT. Encoded protein: CASSPSGGPGKDTQYF. The complete variable domain, with remaining parts taken from reference TRBV5-1 and TRBJ2-3, reads KAGVTQTPRYLIKTRGQQVTLSCSPISGHRSVSWYQQTPGQGLQFLFEYFSETQRNKGNFPGRFSGRQFSNSRSEMNVSTLELGDSALYLCASSPSGGPGKDTQYFGPGTRLTVL.

The chain carries TRBV29-1 and TRBJ2-5; a possible D gene is TRBD1 (5 bases). Matching the DNA end better, TRBJ2-7 makes the J call doubtful. This CDR3 contains 13 residues. Per the germline V gene, CDR1 is SQVTM and CDR2 is ANQGSEA. CDR3 amino acids: CSGKEQGSNEQYF. CDR3 sequence (DNA): TGCAGCGGAAAGGAGCAGGGATCCAACGAGCAGTACTTC.

This chain connects TRBV4-3 to TRBJ2-1, with 9 bases matching TRBD1. The CDR3 totals 15 residues. The germline CDR1 and CDR2 sequences are LGHNA and YSLEER. J was trimmed by 7 bases and V by 4 bases; bases with no gene match: 8. CDR3: CASSRGTGLRNEQFF. The CDR3 nucleotides read TGCGCCAGCAGCCGCGGGACAGGGTTGCGGAATGAGCAGTTCTTC.

The rearrangement joins TRBV6-1 to TRBJ1-6; D gene uncertain. There are 13 residues in the CDR3. CDR1 is MNHNS and CDR2 is SASEGT in the germline V gene. Trimming took 7 bases from V and 6 from J, leaving 10 bases between them. In DNA form, the CDR3 reads TGTGCCAGCAACCGAGACTTTAATTCACCCCTCCACTTT. Protein product: CASNRDFNSPLHF.

The rearrangement joins TRBV2 to TRBJ1-5; 7 bases are a match to TRBD1. With 6 bases clipped from V and 1 base from J, the junction kept 6 bases outside the gene matches. The CDR3 consists of 15 residues. Germline V lookup: CDR1 SNHLY, CDR2 FYNNEI. CDR3 bases: TGTGCCAGCAGCAGGGGGGAGCGGAGCAATCAGCCCCAGCATTTT. Residues: CASSRGERSNQPQHF.